This T cell receptor (beta chain) comes out of a study of T cell changes during pregnancy in multiple sclerosis (dated by TCRdb to between 2019 and 2020). As for the study more broadly: The study examined how the T cell repertoire changed over the course of pregnancy in women with multiple sclerosis.

From cysteine to phenylalanine, the CDR3 is 16 amino acids long. The CDR3 DNA has 48 bases and is translated from base 1. In the germline V gene, CDR1 corresponds to MGHRA and CDR2 to YSYEKL. A distance of 11 bases separates the germline ends of V and J, which lose 0 bases and 3 bases respectively. With regard to this clone: Its target antigen remains unknown. The input lacks base qualities; no much larger clone sits a single base away.

Library creation used the immunoSEQ multiplex PCR assay. TCRdb re-hosts the immuneACCESS table, in-frame sequences only. Its copies lack some clones; in the studies checked, an unresolved V gene accounts for under half of them, and the cause for the rest is not known. In all, the sample holds roughly 85,000 clones, and roughly nine tenths of those were seen once. Of the sample, about 2.5% falls within the top ten clones. This chain joins TRBV4-1 to TRBJ1-4, with no reliable assignment of the D segment. The starting material was peripheral blood, obtained in the first trimester of pregnancy. The TCR comes from a female donor with multiple sclerosis, enrolled in a pregnancy study. CDR3 loop: CASSQEIVAANEKLFF. In nucleotides, the sequence is TGCGCCAGCAGCCAAGAAATAGTGGCGGCTAATGAAAAACTGTTTTTT.